This record concerns one TCR beta chain sequence. The clone's antigen remains unknown. No base qualities exist here, and no much larger clone lies one base off it. TCRbeta CDR3 regions were amplified from genomic DNA using the immunoSEQ Assay, a bias-controlled multiplex PCR. Per the authors' processing: The number of nucleated cells in each sample was estimated by amplification of reference gene primers within the assay. To quantify the absolute abundance of each unique TCRbeta CDR3 rearrangement, sequence reads were collapsed and filtered. For each sample, productive Simpson clonality was calculated as the square root of Simpson's diversity index over productive rearrangements. TCRdb stores this immuneACCESS table with in-frame sequences only. Part of the clones is absent; in the studies checked, under half of the shortfall reflects unresolved V genes, and no reason is known for the rest. V and J calls and clone size are as listed in that table; D and trimming were resolved from the DNA. This sample holds 9,500 to 15,000 clones; about 88% were observed only once. In total, the top ten clones hold roughly 13% of the sample.

Whole blood was collected in K2EDTA tubes by collaborating institutions according to the institutions' own protocols. For TCRbeta analysis, collaborator samples were shipped as frozen whole blood, as isolated PBMCs, or as DNA extracted from either sample type. The data belong to a study of blood T cell repertoires in COVID-19 (dated by TCRdb to 2018 to 2020). About the full investigation: Samples from collaborators originated in the United States, Italy and Spain and spanned both the acute and convalescent phases of COVID-19. The prospective study material was composed of cDNA or gDNA derived from T cells, B-cell-depleted T cells, or PBMCs. The dataset comprised deeply sampled blood TCRbeta repertoires from subjects exposed to, actively infected with, or recovered from COVID-19. The samples were drawn from the first 160 participants of the ongoing ImmuneRACE study and from over a thousand subjects provided by 6 global collaborators. The repertoires were released in a freely available public database intended as a resource for research on the immune response to SARS-CoV-2. Nearly every sample came with metadata listing a de-identified subject ID, COVID-19 status, age in years and sex. Where HLA class I and class II types were available, the types were taken from metadata supplied by the sample provider, not from assay-based typing.

The paper's findings and limits, for the study overall: The amount of clinical and demographic metadata varied by source and participant and was provided uncurated.

From the cysteine up to the phenylalanine, the CDR3 has a length of 17 residues. Only the CDR3 part of the read is kept: 51 bases, read in frame from the first base. Trimmed from V: 6 bases; trimmed from J: 3 bases; junction bases lacking a gene match: 6. The CDR1 and CDR2 encoded by the germline V gene (reference sequence) are MNHEY and SMNVEV. The source of this sequence is a man aged 70-80 years with active COVID-19. The sample comprised peripheral blood. This receptor chain uses TRBV27 and TRBJ2-3; 16 of the junction bases match TRBD2. The CDR3: CASSSGTSGGGTDTQYF. The DNA reads as follows: TGTGCCAGCAGCTCCGGGACTAGCGGGGGGGGAACAGATACGCAGTATTTT.